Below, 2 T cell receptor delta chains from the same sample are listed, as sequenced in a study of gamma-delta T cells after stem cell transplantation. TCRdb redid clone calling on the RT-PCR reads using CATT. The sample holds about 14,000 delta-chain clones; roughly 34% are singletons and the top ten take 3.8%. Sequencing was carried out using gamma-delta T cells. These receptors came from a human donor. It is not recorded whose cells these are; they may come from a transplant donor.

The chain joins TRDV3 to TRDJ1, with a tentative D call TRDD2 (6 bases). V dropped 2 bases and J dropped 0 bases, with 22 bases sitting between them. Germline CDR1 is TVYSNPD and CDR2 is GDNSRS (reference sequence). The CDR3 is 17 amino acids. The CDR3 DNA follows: TGTGCCTTTTACCCGATCCTACTTCGGAGGGACACCGATAAACTCATCTTT. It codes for CAFYPILLRRDTDKLIF.

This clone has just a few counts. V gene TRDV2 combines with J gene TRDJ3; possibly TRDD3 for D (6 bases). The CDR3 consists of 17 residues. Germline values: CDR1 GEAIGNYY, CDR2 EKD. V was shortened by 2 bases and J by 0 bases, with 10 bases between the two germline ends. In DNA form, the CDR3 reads TGTGCCTGTGACAGGATACTCCCCTCCTGGGACACCCGACAGATGTTTTTC. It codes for CACDRILPSWDTRQMFF.